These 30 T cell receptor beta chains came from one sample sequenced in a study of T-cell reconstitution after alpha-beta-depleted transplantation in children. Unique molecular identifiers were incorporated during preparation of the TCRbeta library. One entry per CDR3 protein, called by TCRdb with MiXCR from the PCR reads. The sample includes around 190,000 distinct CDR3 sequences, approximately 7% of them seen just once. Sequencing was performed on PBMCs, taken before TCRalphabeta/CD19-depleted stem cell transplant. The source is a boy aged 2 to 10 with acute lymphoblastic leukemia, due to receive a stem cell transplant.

The CDR3 DNA is TGTGCCAGCAGCCCCGGTAGGTTAGAAGCTTTCTTT. As protein: CASSPGRLEAFF. The chain recombines TRBV5-5 with TRBJ1-1; D remains unclear. Trimming stripped 4 bases from V and 8 bases from J, with 12 bases between. CDR3 length: 12 amino acids. Germline CDR1 is SGHKS and CDR2 is YYEKEE (reference sequence).

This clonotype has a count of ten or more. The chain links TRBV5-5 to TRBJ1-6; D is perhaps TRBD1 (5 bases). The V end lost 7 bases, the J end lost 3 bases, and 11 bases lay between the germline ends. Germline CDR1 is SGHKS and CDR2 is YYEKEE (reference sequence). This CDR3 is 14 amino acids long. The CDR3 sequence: CASGGGNYNSPLHF. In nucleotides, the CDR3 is TGTGCCAGCGGCGGGGGGAACTATAATTCACCCCTCCACTTT.

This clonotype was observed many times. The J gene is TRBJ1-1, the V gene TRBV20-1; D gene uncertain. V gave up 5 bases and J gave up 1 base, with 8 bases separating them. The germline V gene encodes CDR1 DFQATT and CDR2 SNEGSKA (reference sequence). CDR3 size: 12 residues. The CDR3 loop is CSAPVENTEAFF. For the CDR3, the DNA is TGCAGTGCTCCGGTCGAGAACACTGAAGCTTTCTTT.

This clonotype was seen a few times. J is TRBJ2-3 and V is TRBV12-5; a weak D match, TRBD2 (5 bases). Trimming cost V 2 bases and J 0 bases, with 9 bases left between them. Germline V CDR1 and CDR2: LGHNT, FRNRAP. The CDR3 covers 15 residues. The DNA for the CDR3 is TGTGCTAGTGGTTTGTACGGAGGAAGCACAGATACGCAGTATTTT. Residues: CASGLYGGSTDTQYF.

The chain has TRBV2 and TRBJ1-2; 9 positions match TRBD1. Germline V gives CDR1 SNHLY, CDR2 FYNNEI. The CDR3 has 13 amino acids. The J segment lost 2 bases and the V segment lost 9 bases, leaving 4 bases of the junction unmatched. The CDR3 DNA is TGTGCCAGGGGGGGGACAGGGAACTATGGCTACACCTTC. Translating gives CARGGTGNYGYTF.

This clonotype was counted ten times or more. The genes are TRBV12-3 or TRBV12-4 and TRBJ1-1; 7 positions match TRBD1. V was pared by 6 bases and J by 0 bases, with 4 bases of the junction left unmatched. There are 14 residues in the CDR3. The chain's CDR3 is CASRRDRVNTEAFF. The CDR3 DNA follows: TGTGCCAGCAGAAGGGACAGAGTGAACACTGAAGCTTTCTTT.

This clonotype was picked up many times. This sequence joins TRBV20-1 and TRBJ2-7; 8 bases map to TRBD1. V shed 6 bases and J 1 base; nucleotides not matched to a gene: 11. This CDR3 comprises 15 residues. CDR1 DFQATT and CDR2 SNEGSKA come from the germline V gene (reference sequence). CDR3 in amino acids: CSADGTGTSSYEQYF. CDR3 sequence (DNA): TGCAGTGCGGACGGGACAGGAACGTCTTCCTACGAGCAGTACTTC.

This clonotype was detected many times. The CDR3 sequence is CASTSTSRSSDTQYF. CDR3 sequence (DNA): TGTGCCAGCACCTCCACCTCCAGATCCTCAGATACGCAGTATTTT. The rearrangement joins TRBV6-1 to TRBJ2-3; unclear D gene. The CDR3 contains 15 residues. The V gene lost 7 bases and the J gene lost 4 bases, with 18 bases spanning the gap. In germline, CDR1 is MNHNS, CDR2 SASEGT.

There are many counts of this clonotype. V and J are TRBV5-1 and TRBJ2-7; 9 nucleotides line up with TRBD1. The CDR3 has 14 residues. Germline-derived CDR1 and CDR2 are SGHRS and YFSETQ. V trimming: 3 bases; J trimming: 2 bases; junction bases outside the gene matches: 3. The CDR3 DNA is TGCGCCAGCAGCTGGGACAGGGAACCCTACGAGCAGTACTTC. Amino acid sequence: CASSWDREPYEQYF. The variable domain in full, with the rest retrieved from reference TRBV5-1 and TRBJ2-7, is KAGVTQTPRYLIKTRGQQVTLSCSPISGHRSVSWYQQTPGQGLQFLFEYFSETQRNKGNFPGRFSGRQFSNSRSEMNVSTLELGDSALYLCASSWDREPYEQYFGPGTRLTVT.

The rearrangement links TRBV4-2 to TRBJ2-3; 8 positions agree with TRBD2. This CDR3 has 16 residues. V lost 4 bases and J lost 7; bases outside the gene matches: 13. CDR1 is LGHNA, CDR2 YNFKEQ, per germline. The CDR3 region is CASSPLGSGRRHTQYF. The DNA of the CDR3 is TGTGCCAGCAGCCCGCTAGGGAGCGGGAGAAGACATACGCAGTATTTT.

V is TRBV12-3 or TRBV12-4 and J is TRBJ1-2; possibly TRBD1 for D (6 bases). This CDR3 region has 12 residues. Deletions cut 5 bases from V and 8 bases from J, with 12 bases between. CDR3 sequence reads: CASSIGDTGYTF. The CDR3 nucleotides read TGTGCCAGCAGTATCGGGGACACCGGCTACACCTTC.

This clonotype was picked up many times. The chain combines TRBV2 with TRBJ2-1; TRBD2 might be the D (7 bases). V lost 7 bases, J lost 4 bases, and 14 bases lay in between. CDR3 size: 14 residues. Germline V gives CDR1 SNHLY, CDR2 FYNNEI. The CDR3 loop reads CASIRGANYNEQFF. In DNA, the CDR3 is TGTGCCAGCATCCGGGGGGCGAATTACAATGAGCAGTTCTTC.

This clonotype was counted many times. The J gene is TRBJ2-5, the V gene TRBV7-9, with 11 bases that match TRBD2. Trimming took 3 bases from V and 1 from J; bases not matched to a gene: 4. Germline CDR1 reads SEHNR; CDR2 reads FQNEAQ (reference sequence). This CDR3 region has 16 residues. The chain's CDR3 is CASSFGTSGFQETQYF. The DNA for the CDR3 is TGTGCCAGCAGCTTCGGGACTAGCGGTTTCCAAGAGACCCAGTACTTC.

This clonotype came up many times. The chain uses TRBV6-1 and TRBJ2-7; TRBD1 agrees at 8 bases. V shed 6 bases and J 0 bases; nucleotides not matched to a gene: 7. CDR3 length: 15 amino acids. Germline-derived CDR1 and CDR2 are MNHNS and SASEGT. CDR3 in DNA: TGTGCCAGCAGGGGCCCGGGACAGGTCTCCTACGAGCAGTACTTC. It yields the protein CASRGPGQVSYEQYF.

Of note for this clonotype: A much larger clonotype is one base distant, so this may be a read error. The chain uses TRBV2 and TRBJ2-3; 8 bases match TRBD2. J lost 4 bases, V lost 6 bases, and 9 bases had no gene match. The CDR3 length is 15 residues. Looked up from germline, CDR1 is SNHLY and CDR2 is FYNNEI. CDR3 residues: CASRASGSLADTQYF. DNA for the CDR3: TGTGCCAGCAGAGCGAGCGGGAGTCTGGCAGATACGCAGTATTTT.

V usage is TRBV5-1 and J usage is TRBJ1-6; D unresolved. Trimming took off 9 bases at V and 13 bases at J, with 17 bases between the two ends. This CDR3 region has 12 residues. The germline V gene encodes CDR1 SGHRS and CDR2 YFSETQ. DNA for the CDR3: TGCGCCACAAGCCCCAAACGGAGGCCCCTCCACTTT. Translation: CATSPKRRPLHF.

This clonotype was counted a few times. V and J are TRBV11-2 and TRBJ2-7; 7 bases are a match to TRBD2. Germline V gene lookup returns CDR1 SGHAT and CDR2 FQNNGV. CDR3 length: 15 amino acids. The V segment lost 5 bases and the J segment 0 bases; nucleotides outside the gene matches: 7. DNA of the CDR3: TGTGCCAGCAGCCTGGGGGGGGGATCCTCCTACGAGCAGTACTTC. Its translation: CASSLGGGSSYEQYF.

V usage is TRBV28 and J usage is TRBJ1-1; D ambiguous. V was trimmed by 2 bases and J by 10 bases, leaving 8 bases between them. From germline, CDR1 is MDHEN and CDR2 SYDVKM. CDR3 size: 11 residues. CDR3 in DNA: TGTGCCAGCAGTTTAACCGGGAGAGCTTTCTTT. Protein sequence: CASSLTGRAFF.

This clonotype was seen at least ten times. As DNA, the CDR3 is TGCGCCAGCAGCCAAGTCCGCGGGGACTATGGCTACACCTTC. Its translation: CASSQVRGDYGYTF. This chain links TRBV4-1 with TRBJ1-2; D call uncertain. The CDR3 has 14 amino acids. The V end lost 1 base, the J end lost 3 bases, and 9 bases lay between the germline ends. The germline CDR1 and CDR2 sequences are MGHRA and YSYEKL.

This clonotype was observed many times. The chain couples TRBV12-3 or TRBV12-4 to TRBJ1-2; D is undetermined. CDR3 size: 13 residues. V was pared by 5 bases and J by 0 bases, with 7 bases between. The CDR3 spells CASSPGANYGYTF. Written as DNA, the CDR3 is TGTGCCAGCAGTCCTGGGGCTAACTATGGCTACACCTTC.

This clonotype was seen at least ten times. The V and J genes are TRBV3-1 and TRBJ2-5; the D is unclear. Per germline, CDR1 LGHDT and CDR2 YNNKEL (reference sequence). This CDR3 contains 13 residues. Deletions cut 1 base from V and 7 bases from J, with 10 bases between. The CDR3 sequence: CASSQGSTLTQYF. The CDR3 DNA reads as TGTGCCAGCAGCCAAGGCTCTACCTTGACCCAGTACTTC.

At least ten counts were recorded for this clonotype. CDR3 amino acids: CASSSPQGFYEQYF. The DNA for the CDR3 is TGTGCCAGCAGTTCCCCCCAGGGCTTCTACGAGCAGTACTTC. The rearrangement uses TRBV28 and TRBJ2-7; weak D call: TRBD1 (5 bases). Germline loops: CDR1 MDHEN, CDR2 SYDVKM. This CDR3 has 14 residues. The V end was cut by 4 bases, the J end by 3 bases, with 13 bases between. Combining the CDR3 with reference TRBV28 and TRBJ2-7 gives the whole variable domain DVKVTQSSRYLVKRTGEKVFLECVQDMDHENMFWYRQDPGLGLRLIYFSYDVKMKEKGDIPEGYSVSREKKERFSLILESASTNQTSMYLCASSSPQGFYEQYFGPGTRLTVT.

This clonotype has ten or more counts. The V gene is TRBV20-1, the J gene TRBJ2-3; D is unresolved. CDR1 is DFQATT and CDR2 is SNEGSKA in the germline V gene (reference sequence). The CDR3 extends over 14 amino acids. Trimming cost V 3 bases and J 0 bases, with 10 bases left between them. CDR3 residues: CSARVVTSTDTQYF. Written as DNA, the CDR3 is TGCAGTGCTAGGGTGGTCACTAGCACAGATACGCAGTATTTT.

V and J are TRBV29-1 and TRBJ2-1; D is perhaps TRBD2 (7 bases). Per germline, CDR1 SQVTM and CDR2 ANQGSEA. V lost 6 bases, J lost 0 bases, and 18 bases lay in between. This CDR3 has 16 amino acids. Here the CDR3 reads CSVRPSGTSSYNEQFF. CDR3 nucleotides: TGCAGCGTCCGACCCAGCGGGACAAGCTCCTACAATGAGCAGTTCTTC.

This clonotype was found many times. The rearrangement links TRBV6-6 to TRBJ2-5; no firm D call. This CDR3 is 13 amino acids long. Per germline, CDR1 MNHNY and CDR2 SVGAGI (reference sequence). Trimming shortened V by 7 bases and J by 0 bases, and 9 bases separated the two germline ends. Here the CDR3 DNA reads TGTGCCAGCAATGCCGTGCACCAAGAGACCCAGTACTTC. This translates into CASNAVHQETQYF.

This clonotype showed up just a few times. CDR3 coding DNA: TGTGCCAGCTCACTATCTCGGGAGGGCGAGCAGTACTTC. Protein: CASSLSREGEQYF. The chain joins TRBV18 to TRBJ2-7, with TRBD2 matching over 8 bases. CDR3 size: 13 residues. The junction had 5 bases not matched to a gene; V was cut back by 4 bases and J by 6 bases. CDR1 and CDR2 (germline): KGHSH, LQKENI.

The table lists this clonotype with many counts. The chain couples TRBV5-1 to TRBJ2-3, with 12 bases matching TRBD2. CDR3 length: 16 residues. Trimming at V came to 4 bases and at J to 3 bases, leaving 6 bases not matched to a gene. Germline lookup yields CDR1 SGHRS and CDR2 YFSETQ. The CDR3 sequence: CASSPETSGGTDTQYF. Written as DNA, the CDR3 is TGCGCCAGCAGCCCCGAGACTAGCGGGGGAACAGATACGCAGTATTTT.

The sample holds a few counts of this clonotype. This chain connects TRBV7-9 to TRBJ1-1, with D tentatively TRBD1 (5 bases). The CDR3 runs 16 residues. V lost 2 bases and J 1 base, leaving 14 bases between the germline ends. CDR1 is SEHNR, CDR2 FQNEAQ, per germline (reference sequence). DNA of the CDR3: TGTGCCAGCAGCTTACTTTCATCGGGGCCGAACACTGAAGCTTTCTTT. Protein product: CASSLLSSGPNTEAFF.

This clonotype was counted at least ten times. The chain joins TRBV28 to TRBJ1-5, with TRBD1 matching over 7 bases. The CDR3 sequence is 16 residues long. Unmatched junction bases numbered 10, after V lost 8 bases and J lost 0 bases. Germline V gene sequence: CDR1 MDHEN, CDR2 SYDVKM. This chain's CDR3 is CASWGPGTVSNQPQHF. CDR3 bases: TGTGCCAGCTGGGGGCCCGGGACAGTTAGCAATCAGCCCCAGCATTTT. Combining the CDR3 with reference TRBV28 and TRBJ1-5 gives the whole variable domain DVKVTQSSRYLVKRTGEKVFLECVQDMDHENMFWYRQDPGLGLRLIYFSYDVKMKEKGDIPEGYSVSREKKERFSLILESASTNQTSMYLCASWGPGTVSNQPQHFGDGTRLSIL.

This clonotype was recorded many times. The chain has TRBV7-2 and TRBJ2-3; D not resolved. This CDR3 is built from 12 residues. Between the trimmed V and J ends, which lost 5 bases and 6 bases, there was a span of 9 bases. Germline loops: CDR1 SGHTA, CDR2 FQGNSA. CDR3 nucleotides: TGTGCCAGCAGCGTCACAGCGGATACGCAGTATTTT. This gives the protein CASSVTADTQYF.